These 26 T cell receptor beta chains share one sample of origin, sequenced in a study of T-cell memory formation after mild COVID-19. Each CDR3 protein is one row after TCRdb ran MiXCR on the 5' RACE reads. The repertoire includes about 40,000 distinct CDR3 sequences, roughly an eighth of them detected once, and under 30% sits in the top ten. The specimen was PBMCs or a T cell subset sorted from them (not recorded which). The receptors were gathered from a man younger than 35 who had mild COVID-19 (a few samples of this study predate the infection). Cell type and time point are not known.

Many counts were recorded for this clonotype. The J gene is TRBJ2-5, the V gene TRBV6-1; D is unclear. Between the trimmed V and J ends, which lost 2 bases and 4 bases, there was a span of 5 bases. There are 12 residues in the CDR3. The V gene's germline CDR1 is MNHNS and CDR2 SASEGT. The CDR3 nucleotides read TGTGCCAGCAGTGAACTGGTAGAGACCCAGTACTTC. Translation: CASSELVETQYF.

In its sample, this clonotype was seen many times. This rearrangement joins TRBV12-3 or TRBV12-4 to TRBJ1-3, with D uncertain. The CDR3 is 16 amino acids. V lost 2 bases and J lost 1, with 12 bases in between. The DNA for the CDR3 is TGTGCCAGCAGTTTAATTTGGGCCAATTCTGGAAACACCATATATTTT. Translation: CASSLIWANSGNTIYF.

This clonotype was recorded at least ten times. This chain joins TRBV28 and TRBJ1-3; D unresolved. Trimming stripped 3 bases from V and 4 bases from J, with 7 bases between. The CDR3 has 13 amino acids. Germline CDR1 and CDR2: MDHEN and SYDVKM. This CDR3 is CASSFYTGNTIYF. The DNA for the CDR3 is TGTGCCAGCAGTTTCTACACGGGAAACACCATATATTTT.

In its sample, this clonotype was seen many times. The chain employs TRBV5-1 and TRBJ1-2; D is possibly TRBD1 (5 bases). The CDR3 totals 14 residues. CDR1 and CDR2 from the germline V gene are SGHRS and YFSETQ. V was pared by 4 bases and J by 9 bases, with 19 bases between. CDR3 sequence reads: CASSPDDPPGRYTF. DNA for the CDR3: TGCGCCAGCAGCCCTGATGATCCCCCGGGACGCTACACCTTC.

This clonotype was detected many times. The chain carries TRBV7-2 and TRBJ2-2; either TRBD1 or TRBD2 may supply D (5 bases each). In germline, CDR1 is SGHTA, CDR2 FQGNSA. The V and J ends lost 5 bases and 1 base respectively, with 14 bases between them. CDR3 length: 16 amino acids. The CDR3 DNA sequence: TGTGCCAGCAGCCTCGGCGGTGGGGGGAACACCGGGGAGCTGTTTTTT. Translated, it gives CASSLGGGGNTGELFF.

This clonotype was observed at least ten times. Its ends do not fully match the called genes, so a read error is possible. The rearrangement uses TRBV6-2 or TRBV6-3 and TRBJ2-1; no clear D. The germline V gene encodes CDR1 MNHEY and CDR2 SVGEGT. The CDR3 totals 16 residues. DNA of the CDR3: TGTGCCAGCAGTTACTCGACCATCCGTCAATACAATGGGCAGTTCTTC. It codes for CASSYSTIRQYNGQFF.

This clonotype was detected a few times. V is TRBV18 and J is TRBJ2-6, with D possibly matching TRBD2 (7 bases). Trimming took off 6 bases at V and 2 bases at J, with 20 bases between the two ends. CDR3 size: 18 residues. Per the germline V gene, CDR1 is KGHSH and CDR2 is LQKENI. The CDR3 DNA is TGTGCCAGCTCGCCATCCTCGGCGGGGGCGGCTGGGGCCAACGTCCTGACTTTC. It encodes CASSPSSAGAAGANVLTF.

V and J are TRBV2 and TRBJ2-3; 7 nucleotides line up with TRBD2. J was trimmed by 5 bases and V by 4 bases; bases with no gene match: 6. Germline CDR1 is SNHLY and CDR2 is FYNNEI. The CDR3 is 14 residues long. CDR3 residues: CASSVSGVGDTQYF. For the CDR3, the DNA is TGTGCCAGCAGTGTAAGCGGGGTGGGAGATACGCAGTATTTT.

This chain connects TRBV4-3 to TRBJ2-3; 16 bases agree with TRBD2. From germline, CDR1 is LGHNA and CDR2 YSLEER. The CDR3 covers 17 residues. The trim removed 0 bases at V and 6 bases at J, leaving 3 bases unmatched. CDR3 protein: CASSQEGLAGGSDTQYF. The CDR3 DNA sequence: TGCGCCAGCAGCCAAGAGGGACTAGCGGGGGGGAGCGATACGCAGTATTTT.

The chain has TRBV11-3 and TRBJ2-3; D might be TRBD2 (6 bases). CDR3 length: 18 amino acids. Trimming took off 5 bases at V and 0 bases at J, with 21 bases between the two ends. Germline V gives CDR1 SGHNT, CDR2 YENEEA. The DNA for the CDR3 is TGTGCCAGCAGCCCAGGCGGGGTTATCGCTTCTAGCACAGATACGCAGTATTTT. The encoded protein is CASSPGGVIASSTDTQYF. Variable domain in full (rest from reference TRBV11-3 and TRBJ2-3): EAGVVQSPRYKIIEKKQPVAFWCNPISGHNTLYWYLQNLGQGPELLIRYENEEAVDDSQLPKDRFSAERLKGVDSTLKIQPAELGDSAVYLCASSPGGVIASSTDTQYFGPGTRLTVL.

This clonotype has ten or more counts. V usage is TRBV20-1 and J usage is TRBJ2-5; the match to TRBD2 covers 8 bases. The CDR3 is made up of 14 amino acids. Germline assignment: CDR1 DFQATT and CDR2 SNEGSKA (reference sequence). V shed 6 bases and J 4 bases; nucleotides not matched to a gene: 10. The CDR3 bases are TGCAGTGCCATAGCGGGAAATGGGAGAGAGACCCAGTACTTC. Encoded protein: CSAIAGNGRETQYF.

This clonotype was seen ten or more times. The chain joins TRBV4-1 to TRBJ1-5; TRBD1 matches at 7 bases. V shed 3 bases, J shed 7 bases, and the junction held 6 bases outside the gene matches. The CDR3 sequence is 14 residues long. Germline V CDR1 and CDR2: MGHRA, YSYEKL. Here the CDR3 DNA reads TGCGCCAGCAGCCACCGACAGGGCCACCAGCCCCAGCATTTT. Residues: CASSHRQGHQPQHF.

This clonotype came up many times. CDR3 coding DNA: TGTGCCAGCAGCTTGGGTCCGGGGGTTTCCTATGGCTACACCTTC. Encoded protein: CASSLGPGVSYGYTF. This sequence joins TRBV5-6 and TRBJ1-2, with D maybe TRBD1 (5 bases). Germline CDR1 and CDR2: SGHDT and YYEEEE. This CDR3 region has 15 residues. Trimming removed 0 bases at V and 4 bases at J, with 13 bases between.

This clonotype was observed at least ten times. The V gene is TRBV7-3, the J gene TRBJ2-2, with D unclear. V lost 1 base and J lost 8, with 11 bases in between. The CDR3 sequence is 14 residues long. Germline V CDR1 and CDR2: SGHTA, FQGTGA. CDR3 residues: CASSLNYVSGELFF. CDR3 in DNA: TGTGCCAGCAGCTTAAACTACGTATCTGGGGAGCTGTTTTTT.

The rearrangement uses TRBV3-1 and TRBJ2-2; TRBD2 matches at 11 bases. Germline assignment: CDR1 LGHDT and CDR2 YNNKEL (reference sequence). The ends lost 3 bases at V and 4 bases at J; junction bases unmatched: 4. The CDR3 has 16 residues. The CDR3 here is CASSHSGTSGTGELFF. The CDR3, as DNA: TGTGCCAGCAGCCACTCCGGGACTAGCGGCACCGGGGAGCTGTTTTTT.

Many counts were recorded for this clonotype. This chain links TRBV5-4 with TRBJ1-2; no reliable D call. CDR3 length equals 13 residues. Germline CDR1 and CDR2: SGHNT and YYREEE (reference sequence). The V gene lost 0 bases and the J gene lost 2 bases, with 5 bases spanning the gap. The CDR3 sequence is CASSLGENYGYTF. CDR3 DNA: TGTGCCAGCAGCTTGGGAGAGAACTATGGCTACACCTTC.

This clonotype showed up many times. The chain combines TRBV12-3 or TRBV12-4 with TRBJ2-2, with TRBD1 matching over 9 bases. This CDR3 spans 15 amino acids. Unmatched junction bases numbered 9, after V lost 6 bases and J lost 7 bases. As DNA, the CDR3 is TGTGCCAGCAGCCCTCGACAGGGGGGGGACGGGGAGCTGTTTTTT. Encoded protein: CASSPRQGGDGELFF.

This clonotype was seen repeatedly, ten times or more. The chain combines TRBV7-2 with TRBJ2-1, with 8 bases lining up with TRBD2. Germline CDR1 SGHTA, CDR2 FQGNSA. This CDR3 has 16 residues. Germline trimming cut 5 bases from V and 1 base from J; bases unmatched to any gene: 7. The CDR3 protein is CASSAGRVESYNEQFF. CDR3 nucleotide sequence: TGTGCCAGCAGCGCCGGGAGGGTCGAATCCTACAATGAGCAGTTCTTC.

This clonotype was counted many times. The CDR3 is CASSGDRFGQGTVSGANVLTF. The CDR3 DNA reads as TGTGCCAGCAGTGGAGACCGCTTTGGACAGGGAACGGTCTCTGGGGCCAACGTCCTGACTTTC. The chain has TRBV25-1 and TRBJ2-6; 8 bases fit TRBD1. CDR3 length: 21 residues. Trimming at V came to 4 bases and at J to 0 bases, leaving 17 bases not matched to a gene. The germline V gene has CDR1 MGHDK and CDR2 SYGVNS.

This clonotype was seen many times. The rearrangement uses TRBV28 and TRBJ2-4; D gene unclear. The V gene lost 10 bases and the J gene lost 0 bases, with 7 bases spanning the gap. Germline values: CDR1 MDHEN, CDR2 SYDVKM. CDR3 size: 12 residues. The CDR3 loop is CATSLAKNIQYF. In DNA, the CDR3 is TGTGCCACCAGCTTAGCCAAAAACATTCAGTACTTC.

This clonotype was picked up many times. This sequence joins TRBV7-9 and TRBJ2-1; D is unclear. Germline V gene data show CDR1 as SEHNR and CDR2 as FQNEAQ (reference sequence). Trimming removed 1 base at V and 0 bases at J, with 1 base between. The CDR3 is 13 residues long. CDR3 nucleotide sequence: TGTGCCAGCAGCTTAGGCTCCTACAATGAGCAGTTCTTC. It yields the protein CASSLGSYNEQFF.

This clonotype came up many times. The chain couples TRBV20-1 to TRBJ1-2, with D perhaps matching TRBD1 (5 bases). Trimming cost V 2 bases and J 0 bases, with 7 bases left between them. This CDR3 spans 13 amino acids. CDR1 is DFQATT and CDR2 is SNEGSKA in the germline V gene (reference sequence). CDR3 in DNA: TGCAGTGCTAGACCGGGGGCTAACTATGGCTACACCTTC. Translated, it gives CSARPGANYGYTF.

At least ten counts were recorded for this clonotype. The V gene is TRBV12-3 or TRBV12-4, the J gene TRBJ2-7; 7 nucleotides line up with TRBD1. V shed 5 bases, J shed 3 bases, and the junction held 13 bases outside the gene matches. The CDR3 has 16 amino acids. The CDR3 reads CASSPPGGSRSYEQYF. The CDR3 nucleotides are TGTGCCAGCAGTCCCCCAGGGGGTTCCCGGAGCTACGAGCAGTACTTC.

In this sample, this clonotype turned up a few times. The J gene is TRBJ2-3, the V gene TRBV20-1; TRBD2 matches 12 bases. V was clipped by 7 bases and J by 1 base; unmatched bases: 6. The CDR3 loop spans 15 amino acids. Germline V gene data show CDR1 as DFQATT and CDR2 as SNEGSKA (reference sequence). The CDR3 DNA sequence: TGCAGTGTCGACCTAGCGGGGGGGGGCACAGATACGCAGTATTTT. Amino acid sequence: CSVDLAGGGTDTQYF.

There are many counts of this clonotype. The chain employs TRBV6-5 and TRBJ1-1; 7 bases fit TRBD1. Germline trimming cut 5 bases from V and 0 bases from J; bases unmatched to any gene: 6. The CDR3 contains 15 residues. In germline, CDR1 is MNHEY, CDR2 SVGAGI. CDR3 coding DNA: TGTGCCAGCAGTCAAGGGACAGCTATGAACACTGAAGCTTTCTTT. It specifies CASSQGTAMNTEAFF.

This clonotype was seen at least ten times. The chain joins TRBV28 to TRBJ1-2; D unresolved. The CDR3 is 13 amino acids. The V gene's germline CDR1 is MDHEN and CDR2 SYDVKM. The V gene lost 2 bases and the J gene lost 6 bases, with 10 bases spanning the gap. The CDR3 bases are TGTGCCAGCAGTTTAGGGTGGCAGGATGGCTACACCTTC. Amino acid sequence: CASSLGWQDGYTF.